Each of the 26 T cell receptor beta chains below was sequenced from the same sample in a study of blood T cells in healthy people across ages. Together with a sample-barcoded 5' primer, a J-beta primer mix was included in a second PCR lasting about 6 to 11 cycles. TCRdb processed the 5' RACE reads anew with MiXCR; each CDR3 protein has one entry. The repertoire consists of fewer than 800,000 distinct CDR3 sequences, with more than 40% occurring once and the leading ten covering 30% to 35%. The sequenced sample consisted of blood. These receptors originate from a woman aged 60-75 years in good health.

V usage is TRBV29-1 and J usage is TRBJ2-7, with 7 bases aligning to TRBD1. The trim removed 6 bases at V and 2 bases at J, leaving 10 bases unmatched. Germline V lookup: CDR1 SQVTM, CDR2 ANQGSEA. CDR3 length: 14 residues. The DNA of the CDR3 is TGCAGCGTGGGGCGACAGGGAAAAGCCTACGAGCAGTACTTC. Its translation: CSVGRQGKAYEQYF.

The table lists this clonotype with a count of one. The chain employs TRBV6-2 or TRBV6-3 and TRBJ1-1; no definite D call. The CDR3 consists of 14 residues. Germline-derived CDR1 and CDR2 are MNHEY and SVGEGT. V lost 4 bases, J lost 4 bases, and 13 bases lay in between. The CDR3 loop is CASSFHRTSTEAFF. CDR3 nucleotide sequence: TGTGCCAGCAGTTTCCACCGGACGAGCACTGAAGCTTTCTTT.

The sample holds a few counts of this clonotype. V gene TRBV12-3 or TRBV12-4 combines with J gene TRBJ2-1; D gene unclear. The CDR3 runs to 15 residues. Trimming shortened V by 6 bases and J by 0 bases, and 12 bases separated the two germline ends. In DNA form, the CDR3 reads TGTGCCAGCAGACCGGAACCTAGCTCCTACAATGAGCAGTTCTTC. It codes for CASRPEPSSYNEQFF.

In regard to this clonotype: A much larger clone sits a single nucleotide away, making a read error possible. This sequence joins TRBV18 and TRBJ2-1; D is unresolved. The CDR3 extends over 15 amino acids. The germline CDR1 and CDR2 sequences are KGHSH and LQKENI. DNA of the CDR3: TGTGCCTGCTCACCCCTAGAGCGATTGTACAATGAGCAGTTCTTC. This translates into CACSPLERLYNEQFF.

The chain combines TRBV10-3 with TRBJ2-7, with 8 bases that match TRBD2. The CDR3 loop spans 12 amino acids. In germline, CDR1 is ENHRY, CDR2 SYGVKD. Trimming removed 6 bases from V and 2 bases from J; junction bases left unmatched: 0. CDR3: CAIRREAYEQYF. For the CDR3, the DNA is TGTGCCATCAGGCGGGAGGCCTACGAGCAGTACTTC.

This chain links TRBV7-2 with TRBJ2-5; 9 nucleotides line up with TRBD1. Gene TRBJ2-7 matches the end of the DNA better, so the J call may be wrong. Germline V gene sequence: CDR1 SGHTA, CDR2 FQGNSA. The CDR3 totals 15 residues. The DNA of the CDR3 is TGTGCCAGCAGCTTAAGACAGGGGGGAGACTACGAGCAGTACTTC. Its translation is CASSLRQGGDYEQYF.

This CDR3 is CASSLFGHIPEKLFF. The CDR3 DNA sequence: TGTGCCAGCAGCCTTTTCGGACATATACCCGAAAAACTGTTTTTT. This chain joins TRBV14 and TRBJ1-4; perhaps TRBD1 as D (5 bases). This CDR3 has 15 amino acids. CDR1 is SGHDN, CDR2 FVKESK, per germline. V lost 4 bases, J lost 8 bases, and 17 bases lay in between.

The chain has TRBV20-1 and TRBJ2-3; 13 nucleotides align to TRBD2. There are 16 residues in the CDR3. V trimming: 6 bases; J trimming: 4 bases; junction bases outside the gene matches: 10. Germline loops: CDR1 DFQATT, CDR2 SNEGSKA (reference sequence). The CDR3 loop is CSARTSGRSGADTQYF. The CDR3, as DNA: TGCAGTGCCAGGACTAGCGGGAGAAGTGGGGCAGATACGCAGTATTTT.

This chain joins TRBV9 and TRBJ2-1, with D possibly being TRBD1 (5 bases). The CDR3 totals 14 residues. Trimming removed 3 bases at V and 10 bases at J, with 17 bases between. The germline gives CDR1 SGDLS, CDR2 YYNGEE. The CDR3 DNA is TGTGCCAGCAGCGCTTCGACAGTAAATTACGAGCAGTTCTTC. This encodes CASSASTVNYEQFF.

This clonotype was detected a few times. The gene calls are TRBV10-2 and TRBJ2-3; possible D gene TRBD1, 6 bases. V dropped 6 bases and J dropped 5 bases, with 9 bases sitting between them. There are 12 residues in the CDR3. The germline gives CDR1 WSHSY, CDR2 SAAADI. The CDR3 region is CASRPGEDTQYF. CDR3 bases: TGCGCCAGCAGGCCAGGGGAAGATACGCAGTATTTT.

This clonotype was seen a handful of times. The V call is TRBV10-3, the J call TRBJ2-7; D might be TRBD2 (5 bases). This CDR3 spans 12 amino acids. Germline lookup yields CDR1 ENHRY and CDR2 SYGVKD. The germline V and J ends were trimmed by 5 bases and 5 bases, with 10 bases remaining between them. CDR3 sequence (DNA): TGTGCCATCAGTACCGCGAGGGACGAGCAGTACTTC. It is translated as CAISTARDEQYF.

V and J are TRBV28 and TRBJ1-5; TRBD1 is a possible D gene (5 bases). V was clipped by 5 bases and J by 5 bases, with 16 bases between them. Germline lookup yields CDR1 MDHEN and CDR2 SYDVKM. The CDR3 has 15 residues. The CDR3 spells CASSPSGTVYQPQHF. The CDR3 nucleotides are TGTGCCAGCAGTCCTTCCGGGACCGTGTATCAGCCCCAGCATTTT.

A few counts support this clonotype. In nucleotides, the CDR3 is TGCAGCGTTGCAAAAGGGCCAGCAGATACGCAGTATTTT. It is translated as CSVAKGPADTQYF. The V gene is TRBV29-1, the J gene TRBJ2-3, with D hard to call. Germline loops: CDR1 SQVTM, CDR2 ANQGSEA. V lost 4 bases, J lost 4 bases, and 12 bases lay in between. CDR3 length equals 13 residues.

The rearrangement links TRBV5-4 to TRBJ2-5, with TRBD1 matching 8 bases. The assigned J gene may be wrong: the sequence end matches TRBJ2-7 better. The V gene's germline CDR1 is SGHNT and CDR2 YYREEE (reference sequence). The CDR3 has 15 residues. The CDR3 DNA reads TGTGCCAGCACCTCGGGCCAGGGGGCGCAAGGCGAGCAGTACTTC. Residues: CASTSGQGAQGEQYF.

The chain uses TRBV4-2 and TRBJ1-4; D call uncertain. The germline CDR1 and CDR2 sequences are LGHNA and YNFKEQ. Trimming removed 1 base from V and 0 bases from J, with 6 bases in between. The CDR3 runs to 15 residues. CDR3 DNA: TGTGCCAGCAGCCAAGTAAGAGCAACTAATGAAAAACTGTTTTTT. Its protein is CASSQVRATNEKLFF.

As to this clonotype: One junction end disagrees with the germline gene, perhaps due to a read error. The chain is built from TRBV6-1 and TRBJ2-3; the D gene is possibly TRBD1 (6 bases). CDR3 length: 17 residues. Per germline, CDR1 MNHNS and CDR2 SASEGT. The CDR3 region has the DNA TGTGCCAGCAGTGCCCAGCGGCTATCAGGGGCCACATATACGCAGTATTTT. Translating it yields CASSAQRLSGATYTQYF.

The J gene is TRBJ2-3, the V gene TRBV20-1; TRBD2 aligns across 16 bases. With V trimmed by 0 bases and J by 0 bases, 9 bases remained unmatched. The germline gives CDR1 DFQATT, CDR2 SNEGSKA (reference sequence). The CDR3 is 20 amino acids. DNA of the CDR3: TGCAGTGCTAGAGACTTTGCCGGGACTAGCGGGAGGGGGAGCACAGATACGCAGTATTTT. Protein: CSARDFAGTSGRGSTDTQYF.

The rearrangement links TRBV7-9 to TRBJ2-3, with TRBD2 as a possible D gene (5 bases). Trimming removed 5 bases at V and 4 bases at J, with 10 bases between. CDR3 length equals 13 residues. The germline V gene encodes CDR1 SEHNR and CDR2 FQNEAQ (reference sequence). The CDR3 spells CASSLVASDTQYF. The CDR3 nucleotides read TGTGCCAGCAGCCTAGTAGCGTCAGATACGCAGTATTTT.

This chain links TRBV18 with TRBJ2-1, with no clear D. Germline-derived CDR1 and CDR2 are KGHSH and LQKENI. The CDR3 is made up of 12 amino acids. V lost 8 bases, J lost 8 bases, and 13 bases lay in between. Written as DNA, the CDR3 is TGTGCCAGCGCACTTAGTGGGGATGAGCAGTTCTTC. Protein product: CASALSGDEQFF.

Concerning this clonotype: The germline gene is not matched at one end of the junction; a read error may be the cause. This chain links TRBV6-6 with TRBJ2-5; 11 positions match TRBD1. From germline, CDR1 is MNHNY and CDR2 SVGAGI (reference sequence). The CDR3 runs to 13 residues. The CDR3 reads CASSDSGQGDQYF. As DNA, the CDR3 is TGTGCCAGCAGTGACTCGGGACAGGGGGATCAGTACTTC.

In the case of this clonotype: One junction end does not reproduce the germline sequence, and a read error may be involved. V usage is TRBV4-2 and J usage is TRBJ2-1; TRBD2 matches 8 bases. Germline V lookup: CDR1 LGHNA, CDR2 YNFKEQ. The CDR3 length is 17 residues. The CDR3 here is CASSQVGNSGVYNKQFF. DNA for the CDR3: TGTGCCAGCAGCCAAGTGGGGAATAGCGGGGTATACAATAAGCAGTTCTTC.

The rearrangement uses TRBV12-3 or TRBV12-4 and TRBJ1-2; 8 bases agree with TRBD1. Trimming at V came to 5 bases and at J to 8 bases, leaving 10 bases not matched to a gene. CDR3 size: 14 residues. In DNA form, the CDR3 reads TGTGCCAGCAGTACTACCAGGGGGCCTGGGGGCTACACCTTC. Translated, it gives CASSTTRGPGGYTF.

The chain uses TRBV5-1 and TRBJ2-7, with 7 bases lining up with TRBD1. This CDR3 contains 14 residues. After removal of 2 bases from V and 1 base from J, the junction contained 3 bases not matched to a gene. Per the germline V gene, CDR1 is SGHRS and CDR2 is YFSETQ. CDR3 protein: CASSFGQVSYEQYF. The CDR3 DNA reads TGCGCCAGCAGCTTTGGACAGGTATCCTACGAGCAGTACTTC.

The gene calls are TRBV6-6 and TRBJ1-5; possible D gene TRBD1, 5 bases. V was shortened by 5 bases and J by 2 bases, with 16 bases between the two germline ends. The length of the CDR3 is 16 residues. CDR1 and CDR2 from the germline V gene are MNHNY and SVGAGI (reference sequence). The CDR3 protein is CASSRKGLAGNQPQHF. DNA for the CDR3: TGTGCCAGCAGTCGGAAGGGGCTAGCGGGCAATCAGCCCCAGCATTTT.

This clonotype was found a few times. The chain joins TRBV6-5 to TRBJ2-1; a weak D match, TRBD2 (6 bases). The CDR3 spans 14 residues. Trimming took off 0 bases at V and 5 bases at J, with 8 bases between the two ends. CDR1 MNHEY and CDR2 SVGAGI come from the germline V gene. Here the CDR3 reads CASSYSEGNNEQFF. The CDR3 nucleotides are TGTGCCAGCAGTTACTCGGAGGGGAACAATGAGCAGTTCTTC.

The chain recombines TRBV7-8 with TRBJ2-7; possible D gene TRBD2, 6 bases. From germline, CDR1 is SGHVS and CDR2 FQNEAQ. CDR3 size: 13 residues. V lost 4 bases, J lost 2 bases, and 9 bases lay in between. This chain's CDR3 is CASSWDLAYEQYF. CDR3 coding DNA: TGTGCCAGCAGCTGGGACTTAGCCTACGAGCAGTACTTC.